This paragraph covers one T cell receptor (beta chain) sequence. The target of this receptor is not known. No qualities accompany the bases; no much larger clone lies one base away. This specimen belongs to a study of cytomegalovirus exposure and HLA in healthy donors (dated by TCRdb to about 2017). About the study as a whole: In an earlier analysis of 550 to 750 of the donors, 250 to 300 Gb of sequence data and just under 120 million unique TCR beta sequences from about 179 million T cells were reported. About 280 gigabases of sequencing data and roughly 90 million unique TCR sequences were included in an early release covering several hundred HLA-typed donors. A later analysis re-examined previously published TCR beta repertoires from about 670 donors and added high-resolution HLA genotyping to investigate patterns of TCR occurrence. Among 300 to 500 genotyped donors of the cohort, an average of approximately 200,000 unique TCR beta nucleotide sequences was sequenced per donor, of which 15% to 20% were non-productive. Every discovery cohort repertoire had been produced on one sequencing platform. Class I and class II HLA loci were covered by the typing at four-digit resolution. A handful of DR-DQ haplotypes were handled as single units for association and clustering because linkage in the cohort was strong. In an earlier analysis of 500 to 650 of the donors, high-throughput TCR beta sequencing was used to judge whether each TCR beta V gene segment behaved as functional or pseudogenic. Donor age, sex, ethnicity and CMV serostatus were compiled together with the repertoire data. In the later analysis, no new phenotypic data were used to find candidate immune exposures; instead, reliance was placed on TCR beta sequences and their occurrence across donors. The study profiled the T cell repertoires of 500 to 800 subjects by immunosequencing and related them to cytomegalovirus serostatus. Of the roughly 410 genotyped donors, less than 85% were placed in the genetic ancestry cluster associated with self-reported Caucasian donors. Besides the first cohort of about 730 subjects, a separate validation cohort made up of 120 different subjects was used. To predict cytomegalovirus infection status, the study combined high-throughput TCR immunosequencing, statistical association of individual TCRs with disease status, and machine learning. Genome-wide SNP genotypes for about 55% of the 666 donors were used in a later genetic analysis, which treated that subset as a discovery cohort. The aim of the study was to test whether cataloging public T cell receptors could identify signatures of past pathogen exposure. Typing coverage varied by locus: roughly 620-640 donors for A, B, C, DRB1 and DQB1; approximately 520 for DQA1; more than 600 for DPA1; approximately 450 for DPB1. On the study overall, not on this receptor specifically: The authors suggested that the approach could potentially be extended to other disease states and immunological phenotypes. This cohort had only TCR beta chains sequenced, and the lack of alpha or paired-chain data limited which features could be detected. Across donors, most TCR sequences were observed very rarely, whereas some public TCRs were present in many individuals. Assigning TCR associations to individual alleles was difficult when HLA alleles, especially DR and DQ, strongly co-occurred. The study listed 164 TCR beta chains as associated with cytomegalovirus. Because counts were too low, about 17 rarely observed V segments, including chromosome 9 orphons, were excluded from the earlier analysis of several hundred of the donors. Presence/absence analyses assumed roughly uniform sequencing depth across donors, an assumption that may not hold. In an earlier analysis of a few hundred of the donors, most TCR beta V segments were observed in productive rearrangements about 90% or about 30% of the time, broadly matching IMGT annotations. In vitro tests confirmed that a few of the cytomegalovirus-associated TCR beta chains recognize cytomegalovirus antigens. The classifier was reported to diagnose cytomegalovirus status with high specificity and sensitivity in both the original cohort and the validation cohort. Compared with the approximately 600-donor mean, donors in an Asian-associated ancestry cluster had fewer N-insertions in productive TCRs, according to a later genetic analysis. A later analysis associated 16,951 TCR beta sequences with specific HLA alleles at a false discovery rate of 0.05. Several of the top co-occurrence clusters appeared to be linked to parvovirus B19, influenza, CMV and Epstein-Barr virus, according to a later analysis. In a later analysis, the rate of TCR association differed among HLA loci, with DRB1 alleles having the most associated TCRs and HLA-C alleles having the fewest. In a later analysis, HLA-associated TCR beta chains showed more clonal expansion and lower generation probabilities than non-associated chains that were equally common. A later genetic analysis associated a missense DCLRE1C variant with V-gene and J-gene trimming of TCR beta chains, and an independent cohort replicated the association. The sequencing pipeline was judged likely to have produced a cluster of highly shared sequence variants as a technical artifact. Most CMV-associated TCR beta chains appeared to be HLA-restricted in a later analysis, and the HLA associations seemed to be driven largely by CMV exposure. A further reported finding was that TCR beta sequences accurately predicted the HLA-A and HLA-B alleles for most subjects in the first cohort. Because some donors lacked HLA typing at each locus, the association tests relied only on the typed subset. Correlated functional status among segregating V segments might be attributable to linkage disequilibrium, but an unknown experimental factor could not be ruled out. Because the 87-base-pair reads could not distinguish some IMGT-functional V segments, including TRBV6-2 and TRBV6-3, those segments were excluded. For the cohort, immune exposure information was limited to CMV serostatus.

Receptors were amplified or captured by the immunoSEQ multiplex PCR assay. A mixture of 60 forward primers for TCR Vbeta segments and 13 reverse primers for TCR Jbeta segments was used in the multiplex PCR. A multiplex PCR assay on genomic DNA amplified the CDR3 region of rearranged TCR beta genes. On the Illumina HiSeq System, the amplified TCR beta libraries were sequenced as 87-base-pair reads. The study's own analysis went as follows. Across the 640 or so repertoires, a later analysis counted around 80 million unique TCR beta chains, 9 million to 14 million of which were shared by at least two donors. To remove PCR and sequencing errors, raw reads were error-corrected and collapsed into unique sequences using a nearest-neighbor algorithm that merged closely related sequences. CDR3 sequences were aligned to IMGT reference sequences to assign V, D and J gene segments. For a sequence to be retained, at least a six-nucleotide match to both a V gene segment and a J gene segment was required. Rearrangements were called productive when the CDR3 lacked stop codons and stayed in frame with V and J; all others were non-productive. Following IMGT convention, CDR3 was defined as the stretch from the second conserved V-encoded cysteine to the conserved J-encoded phenylalanine. The earlier analysis of 587 of the donors excluded sequences that lacked an unambiguous match to a single V gene segment. In an earlier analysis of roughly 600 of the donors, a V segment was called functional when productive rearrangements were above 56.7%, and segregating when the standard deviation between donors exceeded 5%. To diagnose cytomegalovirus status from the catalog of TCR beta chain sequences, a statistical classification framework was built. In a later analysis, V and J genes were assigned by comparing TCR nucleotide sequences against IMGT/GENE-DB human TR gene sequences. Using the TCRdist pipeline, a later analysis assigned CDR3 sequences along with most-parsimonious VDJ recombination scenarios. In a later analysis, every TCR beta chain was defined by the combination of its CDR3 amino acid sequence and its V-gene family, and reads without a unique V-gene family were dropped. In a later analysis, 450 to 600 highly shared, low-generation-probability nucleotide sequences were removed to address suspected cross-contamination and a sequencing artifact. In a later analysis, a clonal expansion index for each public chain was calculated from normalized within-repertoire ranks of inferred template counts. A later analysis computed generation probabilities with a VDJ recombination model fitted to out-of-frame rearrangements, and checked the results against IGoR. A later analysis scored TCR-TCR, TCR-HLA and TCR-CMV co-occurrence with hypergeometric tests, applying a repertoire-size bias correction to TCR pairs. False discovery rates were estimated in a later analysis by permuting HLA or CMV assignments 20 times. A later analysis grouped co-occurring TCRs with DBSCAN, adding TCRdist sequence similarity when clustering within HLA-allele-positive subsets. For co-occurrence clustering, repertoires with fewer than 30,000 or more than 120,000 public chains were excluded, along with five repertoires with anomalous nucleotide sharing. TCRdb mirrors the immuneACCESS table, restricted to in-frame sequences. Some clones are absent from its copies; in checked studies, under half trace to an unresolved V gene, and the reason for the others is unknown. V and J calls and clone size are copied from that table; D and trimming were computed from the DNA. The sample table lists 270,000 or so clones, around 90% of them with a count of one. The biggest ten clones account for roughly 1.5% of the sample.

V drops 0 bases and J drops 4 bases, leaving 7 bases in between. The CDR3 covers 13 residues, taking in both the cysteine and the phenylalanine. Only the CDR3 portion is preserved as DNA: 39 bases, with reading frame beginning at the first base. The germline V gene specifies MNHEY as CDR1 and SVGAGI as CDR2. The cohort was made up of roughly 670 healthy bone marrow donors. At the time of sampling, all cohort members were nominally healthy, though unrecorded immune exposures were likely present. The donor tested CMV seronegative and was one of the 352 seronegative cohort members. Every donor gave a peripheral blood sample, and the peripheral blood mononuclear cells from that sample were used for TCR beta sequencing. The Qiagen DNeasy Blood Extraction Kit was used to extract genomic DNA from the blood cell samples.

The specimen sequenced was PBMCs. Recombination connected TRBV6-5 to TRBJ2-7; the D gene is possibly TRBD1, with 6 bases matching. The origin of this receptor is a girl aged 2-9 years in good health and CMV-seronegative. The sequenced DNA: TGTGCCAGCAGTTACTCCCAGGGGTACGAGCAGTACTTC. It codes for CASSYSQGYEQYF.